This T cell receptor beta chain was captured by sequencing in a study of T-cell reconstitution after alpha-beta-depleted transplantation in children (dated by TCRdb to the mid-2010s). Regarding the research as a whole: The study quantitatively tracked T-cell immune reconstitution after TCRalphabeta/CD19-depleted allogeneic hematopoietic cell transplantation in children using TCR repertoire profiling.

The method was PCR. The data were produced on an Illumina HiSeq 2500. Molecular barcoding was employed in the preparation of TCR libraries, with unique molecular identifiers being used to normalize TCRbeta repertoire quantification. In TCRdb, the public reads were trimmed at Q25 with fastp and aligned with MiXCR, with productive beta chains retained. Entries are consolidated by CDR3 protein sequence, retaining the most common genes and DNA. The sample table holds a few hundred thousand distinct CDR3 sequences, of which about 11% were seen once. Of the sample, approximately 5% is held by the ten largest clones. With regard to this clonotype: This clone's antigen is unknown. No base-level quality is on record; no much larger clone is a single base apart.

Inclusive of the bounding cysteine and phenylalanine, the CDR3 is 15 residues long. Only the CDR3 DNA stays, 45 bases, in frame from base 1. CDR1 is given as SQVTM and CDR2 as ANQGSEA, both from the germline V gene. V trim: 2 bases; J trim: 5 bases; unmatched bases: 9. This material consisted of PBMCs from the stem cell graft donor, taken from the stem cell graft. This TCR derives from a human donor who donated a stem cell graft to a child with acute myeloid leukemia. The V and J segments used are TRBV29-1 and TRBJ2-5; 9 bases in the middle match TRBD2. CDR3 reads: CSVENPAGGLETQYF. The nucleotides are TGCAGCGTTGAAAACCCAGCGGGAGGTTTGGAGACCCAGTACTTC.